These 10 T cell receptor beta chains share one sample of origin, sequenced in a study of T-cell reconstitution after alpha-beta-depleted transplantation in children. Unique molecular identifiers were used in preparing the TCRbeta library. TCRdb fed the PCR reads into MiXCR, producing one record per CDR3 protein. The table lists 500,000 or so distinct CDR3 sequences, 32% of them singletons. Here the sequenced sample was PBMCs from the stem cell graft donor, taken from the stem cell graft. The origin of the receptors is a human donor who donated a stem cell graft to a child with aplastic anemia.

This chain links TRBV30 with TRBJ2-1, with TRBD2 matching 8 bases. The CDR3 is 15 residues long. CDR1 and CDR2 from the germline V gene are GTSNPN and SVGIG (reference sequence). The V and J ends lost 1 base and 5 bases, in that order; junction bases with no gene match: 7. The CDR3: CAWSGRAGANNEQFF. The CDR3 DNA reads as TGTGCCTGGAGTGGTAGAGCGGGAGCGAACAATGAGCAGTTCTTC.

The chain combines TRBV5-1 with TRBJ1-2; 7 nucleotides match TRBD1. V shed 4 bases and J 3 bases; nucleotides not matched to a gene: 9. Germline CDR1 and CDR2: SGHRS and YFSETQ. The CDR3 loop spans 15 amino acids. The CDR3 DNA reads TGCGCCAGCAGCCCGCGGGACAGCAAATACTATGGCTACACCTTC. Encoded protein: CASSPRDSKYYGYTF. The full variable domain, in which reference TRBV5-1 and TRBJ1-2 provide the parts outside the CDR3, is KAGVTQTPRYLIKTRGQQVTLSCSPISGHRSVSWYQQTPGQGLQFLFEYFSETQRNKGNFPGRFSGRQFSNSRSEMNVSTLELGDSALYLCASSPRDSKYYGYTFGSGTRLTVV.

Details on this clonotype: One end of the junction does not line up with germline, which may come from a read error. This rearrangement joins TRBV5-6 to TRBJ2-7; D is perhaps TRBD1 (5 bases). This CDR3 contains 10 residues. Germline V CDR1 and CDR2: SGHDT, YYEEEE. The CDR3: CASSGAEASF. CDR3 coding DNA: TGTGCCAGCAGCGGGGCCGAGGCGAGCTTC.

The chain couples TRBV6-1 to TRBJ1-1; no firm D call. The germline gives CDR1 MNHNS, CDR2 SASEGT. The CDR3 has 17 residues. V was trimmed by 6 bases and J by 0 bases, leaving 20 bases between them. The DNA of the CDR3 is TGTGCCAGCAGGGTAGGAATCTCTCTTGTCATGAACACTGAAGCTTTCTTT. Residues: CASRVGISLVMNTEAFF.

This sequence joins TRBV30 and TRBJ1-1; 7 bases fit TRBD1. Germline V gives CDR1 GTSNPN, CDR2 SVGIG (reference sequence). CDR3 size: 13 residues. The J segment lost 7 bases and the V segment lost 3 bases, leaving 8 bases of the junction unmatched. CDR3 residues: CAWRRIGQVEAFF. The CDR3 DNA reads as TGTGCCTGGAGAAGAATAGGACAGGTTGAAGCTTTCTTT.

The chain is built from TRBV6-1 and TRBJ2-7; the D is unclear. Deletions cut 5 bases from V and 4 bases from J, with 18 bases between. This CDR3 is 15 amino acids long. In germline, CDR1 is MNHNS, CDR2 SASEGT. The CDR3 coding sequence is TGTGCCAGCAGTCGAACGATAGTCTCGGATTACGAGCAGTACTTC. Its translation: CASSRTIVSDYEQYF.

The chain couples TRBV20-1 to TRBJ2-5; no definite D call. Trimming left V 3 bases short and J 1 base short, with 18 bases between. This CDR3 is built from 16 residues. The germline V gene has CDR1 DFQATT and CDR2 SNEGSKA (reference sequence). The CDR3 is CSASPIGAGLQETQYF. CDR3 DNA sequence: TGCAGTGCTAGTCCTATTGGTGCCGGGCTCCAAGAGACCCAGTACTTC.

CDR3 amino acids: CASRATRGYEQYF. In DNA, the CDR3 is TGTGCCAGCAGAGCGACTAGGGGCTACGAGCAGTACTTC. The chain has TRBV6-1 and TRBJ2-7, with D maybe TRBD2 (6 bases). CDR1 and CDR2 from the germline V gene are MNHNS and SASEGT. Trimming removed 6 bases at V and 3 bases at J, with 12 bases between. This CDR3 is built from 13 residues.

This chain links TRBV20-1 with TRBJ1-5; TRBD1 might be the D (6 bases). V was shortened by 3 bases and J by 6 bases, with 12 bases between the two germline ends. There are 13 residues in the CDR3. CDR1 and CDR2 from the germline V gene are DFQATT and SNEGSKA (reference sequence). The CDR3 nucleotides read TGCAGTGCTAGTGGGGGGGCAGGTCAGCCCCAGCATTTT. Amino acids: CSASGGAGQPQHF.

The chain carries TRBV6-2 or TRBV6-3 and TRBJ2-5, with 9 bases identical to TRBD1. Germline V gene lookup returns CDR1 MNHEY and CDR2 SVGEGT. The CDR3 is made up of 15 amino acids. After removal of 6 bases from V and 3 bases from J, the junction contained 8 bases not matched to a gene. The CDR3 sequence: CASRYLRDREETQYF. In DNA, the CDR3 is TGTGCCAGCAGATATCTCCGGGACAGGGAAGAGACCCAGTACTTC.